This T cell receptor beta chain stems from a study of beta chain features in type 1 diabetes listed by TCRdb under 2018. Context from the whole study: Patients and healthy donors did not differ in mean age, gender distribution, total cell number or subset yield. In the study, recently diagnosed type 1 diabetes patients and matched healthy donors were compared on the TCRB repertoires of their sorted circulating CD4+ T cell subsets. Across all samples, almost 110 million sorted cells were examined, and cell number per subset correlated strongly with RNA yield. Whereas all 28 donors provided naive and central memory subsets, regulatory and stem cell-like memory subsets were isolated from just 8 patients and about 8 healthy donors. The full study reports these points: In all four CD4+ subsets, TCRB CDR3 length was moderately but significantly shorter in type 1 diabetes patients. Because cDNA was sequenced instead of genomic DNA, activated cells with high expression could be over-represented, although the groups did not differ in activation or CD3 levels. Shorter templates might be favored by PCR, yet because patient and control samples were amplified and corrected together, any such skew would affect both groups equally. The naive, central memory and regulatory TCRB repertoires appeared to resemble one another more closely among patients than among healthy donors. Patients with type 1 diabetes made fewer insertions and deleted more nucleotides at VDJ recombination sites, implying thymic rearrangement abnormalities. Only small numbers of individuals were included in the HLA sub-analyses, which left unresolved whether HLA type had any influence on TCRB rearrangement.

All of the isolated RNA was reverse transcribed with the High Capacity cDNA Reverse Transcription Kit, so expressed TCRB transcripts were sequenced. Deep immunoSEQ sequencing was performed on naive, central memory and regulatory T cell samples, with an average of around 3.5 million total reads per sample. Sorted cells were lysed in RLT buffer and RNA was extracted with DNase-treated RNeasy Micro or Mini kits, depending on cell number. To prevent cross-contamination, each cell subset was processed individually, whereas patient and healthy donor samples were processed jointly. TCRB sequences were amplified from cDNA with the immunoSEQ multiplex PCR, producing 87-bp fragments spanning the CDR3 region. The amplicons were sequenced using the Illumina HiSeq platform. Per the source publication's procedure: PCR bias was computationally corrected using synthetic template baselines, reads within Hamming distance 2 were collapsed, and singletons that could not be merged were discarded. Reads were aligned to IMGT to assign V, D and J genes, CDR3 length, and insertions or deletions at six rearrangement sites. Within each subset, clonotype counts were normalized to the number of sorted cells before true diversity and Gini coefficients were calculated with the tcR R package. Repertoire sharing was quantified using the overlap coefficient calculated on TCRB nucleotide sequences. Out-of-frame TCRB sequences from naive cells were analyzed to stand in for the pre-selection repertoire. Sourced from immuneACCESS, this table was stored by TCRdb with only in-frame sequences that have V and J called. A share of the clones is absent; for the studies checked, an unresolved V gene accounts for under half, and the remainder has no known explanation. The V and J calls and clone size are taken from that table; D and trimming were inferred from the DNA. This sample lists more than 250,000 clones; roughly an eighth were detected once. The ten largest clones represent about 0.017% of the sample.

From each donor, a single peripheral blood sample of 100 to 150 mL on average was drawn into heparinised tubes. Naive, central memory, regulatory and stem cell-like memory CD4+ T cells were sorted on a BD FACSAria II using a panel including CD45RO, CCR7, CD25, CD127, CD95 and CD27. Purity was above 95% for every sorted population. PBMCs were separated immediately by Lymphoprep density gradient centrifugation and were stained directly, without being cultured. To minimize batch effects, samples were stained and sorted in pairs, one healthy donor with one patient per experiment. CDR3 length: 15 amino acids, cysteine to phenylalanine. Only the CDR3 DNA is retained, 45 bases long and in frame from the first base. CDR1 and CDR2 (LGHNA, YNFKEQ) derive from the germline V gene. Germline trimming: 3 bases from V, 8 bases from J; junction bases outside gene matches: 7. This clone has a handful of counts. Its cognate antigen has yet to be identified. No per-base quality is available; no much larger clone lies one base away.

The receptor's source is a man aged 25-40 years with type 1 diabetes. The sample consisted of naive CD4+ T cells from blood. The meaning of the sample's cell subset or site label: true naive CD4+ T cells. The sequence joins TRBV4-2 to TRBJ2-1, with 10 central nucleotides matching TRBD2. CDR3 loop: CASSQLAGARDEQFF. The DNA sequence is TGTGCCAGCAGCCAGCTAGCGGGAGCCAGGGATGAGCAGTTCTTC.